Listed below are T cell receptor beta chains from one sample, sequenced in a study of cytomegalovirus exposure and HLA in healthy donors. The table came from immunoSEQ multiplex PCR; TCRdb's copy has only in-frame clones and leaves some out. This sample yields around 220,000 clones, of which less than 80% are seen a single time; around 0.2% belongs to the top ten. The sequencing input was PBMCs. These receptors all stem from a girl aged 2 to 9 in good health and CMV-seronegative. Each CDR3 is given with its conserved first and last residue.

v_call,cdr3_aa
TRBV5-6,CASSLRDYSYEQYF
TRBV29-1,CSVEDQDTYEQYF
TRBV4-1,CASSPSTGRRGELFF
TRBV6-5,CASTNSNEQFF
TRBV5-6,CASSFRGYQETQYF
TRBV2,CASSDTGGDQPQHF
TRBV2,CASREEGTTKGYTF
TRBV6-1,CASRTDSTYEQYF
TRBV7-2,CASSPDRDVSYEQFF
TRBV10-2,CASREGVSGRGGANVLTF
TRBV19,CASSIPPLAENEQFF
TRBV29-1,CSAVIRNTIYF
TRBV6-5,CASRRGFYEQYF
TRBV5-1,CASSGGTNEKLFF
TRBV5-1,CASSLNIQGDSNTEAFF
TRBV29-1,CSVEDHEVGYVRNEQFF
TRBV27,CASSFSGLADPYEQYF
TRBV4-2,CASSQEPGRDTGELFF
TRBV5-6,CASSRLSGNTIYF
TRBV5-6,CASSSGLNYEQYF
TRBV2,CASKGLAGGGEQFF
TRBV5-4,CASSLPGATGYTF
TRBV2,CASSINGGAGDNEQFF
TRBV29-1,CSVRRGSNQPQHF
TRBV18,CASSPSRDEKLFF
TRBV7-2,CASSFPLAGGQDNEQFF
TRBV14,CASSQGRTANTEAFF
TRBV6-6,CASLWDTANTEAFF
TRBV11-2,CASSLVGSTEAFF